Presented here are 2 T cell receptor beta chains from one specimen sequenced in a study of beta chain features in type 1 diabetes. As every portion of the isolated RNA was reverse transcribed, the sequencing read expressed TCRB transcripts. Clones were sequenced by immunoSEQ multiplex PCR, and TCRdb holds only the in-frame ones, with some missing. Here the sample spans 300,000 to 350,000 clones, roughly 13% being singletons. Study findings and constraints: Shorter TCRB CDR3s, moderately but significantly so, marked every one of the four CD4+ subsets in Type 1 diabetes patients.

These TCRs' antigens remain unknown. The material sequenced was naive CD4+ T cells from blood. The source is a woman under 30 with type 1 diabetes.

This clone was counted between two and nine times. The chain combines TRBV12-5 with TRBJ2-5, with D unresolved. The CDR3 consists of 15 residues. The V and J ends lost 3 bases and 2 bases respectively, with 13 bases between them. CDR1 is LGHNT and CDR2 is FRNRAP in the germline V gene. CDR3 sequence: CASGFGFSRQETQYF. The CDR3 bases are TGTGCTAGTGGTTTTGGGTTTAGCAGACAAGAGACCCAGTACTTC. Full variable domain (remainder filled in from reference TRBV12-5 and TRBJ2-5): DARVTQTPRHKVTEMGQEVTMRCQPILGHNTVFWYRQTMMQGLELLAYFRNRAPLDDSGMPKDRFSAEMPDATLATLKIQPSEPRDSAVYFCASGFGFSRQETQYFGPGTRLLVL.

The V call is TRBV6-5, the J call TRBJ1-2; 8 nucleotides agree with TRBD1. V was pared by 8 bases and J by 3 bases, with 11 bases of the junction left unmatched. The CDR3 runs to 15 residues. Germline CDR1 is MNHEY and CDR2 is SVGAGI. CDR3 sequence (DNA): TGTGCCAGCCATAGGGCAGGACAGGGACACTATGGCTACACCTTC. This encodes CASHRAGQGHYGYTF.